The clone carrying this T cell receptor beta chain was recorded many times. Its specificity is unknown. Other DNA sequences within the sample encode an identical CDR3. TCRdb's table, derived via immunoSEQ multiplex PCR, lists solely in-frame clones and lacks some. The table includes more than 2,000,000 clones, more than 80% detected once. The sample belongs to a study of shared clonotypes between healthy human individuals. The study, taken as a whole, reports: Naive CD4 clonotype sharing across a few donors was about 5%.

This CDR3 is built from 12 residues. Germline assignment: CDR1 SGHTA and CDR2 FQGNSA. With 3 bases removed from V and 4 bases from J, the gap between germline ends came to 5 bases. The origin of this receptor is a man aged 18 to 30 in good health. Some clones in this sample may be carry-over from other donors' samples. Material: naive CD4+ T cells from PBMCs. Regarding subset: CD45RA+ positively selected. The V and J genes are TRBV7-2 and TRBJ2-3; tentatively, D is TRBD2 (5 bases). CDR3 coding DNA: TGTGCCAGCAGCTTCGGGGCAGATACGCAGTATTTT. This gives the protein CASSFGADTQYF.